Following are 23 T cell receptor beta chains from one sample sequenced in a study of blood T cells in healthy people across ages. Primed by a sample-barcoded 5' primer and a J-beta primer mix, a second PCR proceeded for roughly 6 to 12 cycles. From the 5' RACE reads, TCRdb called clonotypes with MiXCR, one entry per CDR3 protein. The sample includes under 850,000 distinct CDR3 sequences, 35% to 40% seen only once; the top ten take around 13%. Sample: blood. The origin of the receptors is a man younger than 30 in good health.

The chain carries TRBV6-2 or TRBV6-3 and TRBJ1-1, with D uncertain. CDR1 is MNHEY, CDR2 SVGEGT, per germline. This CDR3 has 12 residues. V dropped 0 bases and J dropped 8 bases, with 7 bases sitting between them. CDR3 in DNA: TGTGCCAGCAGTTACTCGATTGGAGAAGCTTTCTTT. This sequence encodes CASSYSIGEAFF.

Regarding this clonotype: Germline and junction disagree at one end, which may indicate a read error. V usage is TRBV5-1 and J usage is TRBJ1-6; D not certain. Looked up from germline, CDR1 is SGHRS and CDR2 is YFSETQ. There are 14 residues in the CDR3. The CDR3 is CASSLETRGSPLHF. DNA for the CDR3: TGCGCCAGCAGTTTGGAGACTCGCGGGTCACCCCTCCACTTT.

This chain connects TRBV27 to TRBJ2-2; 15 bases are shared with TRBD2. Germline V gives CDR1 MNHEY, CDR2 SMNVEV (reference sequence). This CDR3 is built from 16 residues. The V segment lost 7 bases and the J segment 2 bases; nucleotides outside the gene matches: 2. The CDR3 is CASKGLAGGNTGELFF. In DNA form, the CDR3 reads TGTGCCAGCAAGGGACTAGCGGGGGGCAACACCGGGGAGCTGTTTTTT.

This clonotype appeared a few times. The chain uses TRBV5-1 and TRBJ2-3; D may be TRBD1 (6 bases). The CDR3 has 15 amino acids. Germline V gene lookup returns CDR1 SGHRS and CDR2 YFSETQ. V lost 1 base and J 5 bases, leaving 14 bases between the germline ends. The CDR3 loop reads CASSLNPAGEDTQYF. The CDR3 nucleotides read TGCGCCAGCAGCTTGAATCCGGCAGGGGAAGATACGCAGTATTTT.

The chain employs TRBV20-1 and TRBJ2-7, with a possible D match to TRBD2 (6 bases). With 6 bases removed from V and 0 bases from J, the gap between germline ends came to 12 bases. Germline V lookup: CDR1 DFQATT, CDR2 SNEGSKA (reference sequence). The CDR3 length is 13 residues. The CDR3 nucleotides read TGCAGTGCCCCCGGGGGTAGCTCCTACGAGCAGTACTTC. Translating it yields CSAPGGSSYEQYF.

As to this clonotype: A read error may be the cause here, since a much bigger clone is one base away. The chain links TRBV20-1 to TRBJ2-7; D may match TRBD1 or TRBD2 (5 bases each). Germline V gene sequence: CDR1 DFQATT, CDR2 SNEGSKA (reference sequence). V was clipped by 0 bases and J by 3 bases, with 18 bases between them. CDR3 length: 16 residues. The CDR3 sequence is CSARDPRGAWGYEQYF. The CDR3 DNA sequence: TGCAGTGCTAGAGATCCCAGAGGGGCTTGGGGCTACGAGCAGTACTTC.

This clonotype showed up just once. This chain uses TRBV5-1 with TRBJ2-2, with D uncertain. Trimming pared 6 bases from V and 3 bases from J, leaving 6 bases between. Germline CDR1 reads SGHRS; CDR2 reads YFSETQ. The length of the CDR3 is 12 residues. CDR3 residues: CASNPYTGELFF. DNA of the CDR3: TGCGCCAGCAACCCATACACCGGGGAGCTGTTTTTT.

This chain uses TRBV12-3 or TRBV12-4 with TRBJ2-3; possibly TRBD1 or TRBD2 for D (6 bases each). CDR3 length: 14 amino acids. Trimming removed 7 bases from V and 2 bases from J, with 13 bases in between. CDR3 DNA sequence: TGTGCCAGCAACCCGGGGGCCCACACAGATACGCAGTATTTT. Its translation: CASNPGAHTDTQYF.

This clonotype was counted a few times. The CDR3 DNA reads TGTGCCAGCAGTTTTGTTCGACAGGGGGGCGATACGCAGTATTTT. The encoded protein is CASSFVRQGGDTQYF. The rearrangement joins TRBV28 to TRBJ2-3; 9 bases line up with TRBD1. The J segment lost 6 bases and the V segment lost 3 bases, leaving 7 bases of the junction unmatched. This CDR3 comprises 15 residues. Per the germline V gene, CDR1 is MDHEN and CDR2 is SYDVKM.

The gene calls are TRBV20-1 and TRBJ2-3, with unresolved D. Germline CDR1 reads DFQATT; CDR2 reads SNEGSKA (reference sequence). With 0 bases removed from V and 0 bases from J, the gap between germline ends came to 10 bases. The length of the CDR3 is 15 residues. The CDR3: CSARDFEDSTDTQYF. CDR3 bases: TGCAGTGCTAGAGATTTCGAGGATAGCACAGATACGCAGTATTTT.

This clonotype was recorded many times. The V and J genes are TRBV6-6 and TRBJ1-2; 7 nucleotides line up with TRBD1. The ends lost 6 bases at V and 5 bases at J; junction bases unmatched: 12. The CDR3 is 15 amino acids. Germline CDR1 reads MNHNY; CDR2 reads SVGAGI (reference sequence). CDR3 bases: TGTGCCAGCAGAGATAGTACCGGGACAGTGTATGGCTACACCTTC. It is translated as CASRDSTGTVYGYTF.

This clonotype occurred a few times. The chain joins TRBV12-3 or TRBV12-4 to TRBJ2-6, with a weak D call TRBD1 (6 bases). Trimming removed 6 bases from V and 1 base from J, with 13 bases in between. The CDR3 extends over 16 amino acids. CDR3 DNA: TGTGCCAGCAGAAAACAGGGACGGTCTGGGGCCAACGTCCTGACTTTC. This translates into CASRKQGRSGANVLTF.

This clonotype was observed a single time. This chain links TRBV7-2 with TRBJ2-4; weak D call: TRBD2 (7 bases). The end of the DNA fits TRBJ2-7 better, so the J call may be wrong. In germline, CDR1 is SGHTA, CDR2 FQGNSA. The CDR3 runs 16 residues. The CDR3 spells CASDFPERGGGDEQYF. CDR3 in DNA: TGTGCCAGCGACTTTCCGGAAAGGGGGGGAGGCGACGAGCAGTACTTC.

In its sample, this clonotype was seen a few times. V and J are TRBV27 and TRBJ1-2; 7 bases align to TRBD1. CDR3 size: 15 residues. Trimming removed 5 bases from V and 2 bases from J; junction bases left unmatched: 8. Germline CDR1 reads MNHEY; CDR2 reads SMNVEV (reference sequence). The CDR3 loop is CASSQTGVKNYGYTF. Here the CDR3 DNA reads TGTGCCAGCAGTCAAACAGGGGTAAAGAACTATGGCTACACCTTC.

This clonotype has a count of ten or more. The chain joins TRBV10-3 to TRBJ2-1, with TRBD2 as a possible D gene (7 bases). V was clipped by 6 bases and J by 7 bases, with 13 bases between them. This CDR3 has 13 residues. Germline V gene sequence: CDR1 ENHRY, CDR2 SYGVKD. The CDR3 DNA reads TGTGCCATCAGGAGGGAGGGGGGAAATGAGCAGTTCTTC. Its protein is CAIRREGGNEQFF.

On this clonotype itself: Since a much larger clone is just one base distant, this may be a read error. The CDR3 sequence is CASSQDYIADEQYF. Here the CDR3 DNA reads TGCGCCAGCAGCCAAGATTATATCGCGGACGAGCAGTACTTC. The chain is built from TRBV4-3 and TRBJ2-7; D call uncertain. V was pared by 0 bases and J by 5 bases, with 11 bases between. The germline gives CDR1 LGHNA, CDR2 YSLEER. The CDR3 sequence is 14 residues long.

V usage is TRBV28 and J usage is TRBJ1-1; D is uncertain. The CDR3 extends over 14 amino acids. V was trimmed by 5 bases and J by 3 bases, leaving 13 bases between them. From germline, CDR1 is MDHEN and CDR2 SYDVKM. In DNA, the CDR3 is TGTGCCAGCAGTCTTAGGCCTACTGACACTGAAGCTTTCTTT. It codes for CASSLRPTDTEAFF.

The chain recombines TRBV2 with TRBJ1-1, with TRBD1 matching over 12 bases. Per germline, CDR1 SNHLY and CDR2 FYNNEI. The CDR3 consists of 17 residues. Losses at the gene ends were 3 bases for V and 1 base for J; bases not matched to a gene: 6. CDR3 coding DNA: TGTGCCAGCAGTGACGGGACAGGGGGCTTTGCGAACACTGAAGCTTTCTTT. Translation: CASSDGTGGFANTEAFF. Variable domain in full (rest from reference TRBV2 and TRBJ1-1): EPEVTQTPSHQVTQMGQEVILRCVPISNHLYFYWYRQILGQKVEFLVSFYNNEISEKSEIFDDQFSVERPDGSNFTLKIRSTKLEDSAMYFCASSDGTGGFANTEAFFGQGTRLTVV.

V is TRBV7-2 and J is TRBJ2-7; 7 nucleotides match TRBD2. The trim removed 1 base at V and 2 bases at J, leaving 14 bases unmatched. Germline CDR1 is SGHTA and CDR2 is FQGNSA. CDR3 length: 18 amino acids. CDR3 sequence reads: CASSLGGGGRTTPYEQYF. The CDR3 bases are TGTGCCAGCAGCTTAGGGGGGGGAGGCAGAACAACCCCCTACGAGCAGTACTTC.

The rearrangement uses TRBV6-2 or TRBV6-3 and TRBJ2-2, with D possibly matching TRBD2 (5 bases). CDR3 length: 13 amino acids. CDR1 and CDR2 from the germline V gene are MNHEY and SVGEGT. The germline V and J ends were trimmed by 7 bases and 7 bases, with 13 bases remaining between them. The CDR3: CASTPVGSGELFF. The CDR3 DNA reads as TGTGCCAGCACGCCGGTGGGGAGCGGGGAGCTGTTTTTT.

The CDR3 here is CAIRRQVDSYNEQFF. The CDR3 region has the DNA TGTGCCATCAGGCGTCAGGTAGACTCCTACAATGAGCAGTTCTTC. V is TRBV10-3 and J is TRBJ2-1; no firm D call. V was pared by 6 bases and J by 0 bases, with 12 bases between. Germline values: CDR1 ENHRY, CDR2 SYGVKD. The CDR3 contains 15 residues.

This clonotype was found a few times. The V gene is TRBV12-3 or TRBV12-4, the J gene TRBJ2-4; D gene ambiguous. The J call may be mistaken, given a closer DNA end match to TRBJ2-7. This CDR3 region has 11 residues. The CDR3 bases are TGTGCCAGCAGTTTAAGAACCGAGCAGTACTTC. This sequence encodes CASSLRTEQYF.

This clonotype has at least ten counts. The CDR3 region is CASREGNTEAFF. CDR3 DNA sequence: TGTGCCAGCAGAGAGGGGAACACTGAAGCTTTCTTT. The rearrangement joins TRBV6-5 to TRBJ1-1, with D uncertain. Germline V gives CDR1 MNHEY, CDR2 SVGAGI. The CDR3 contains 12 residues. Trimming cost V 6 bases and J 1 base, with 6 bases left between them.